These 31 T cell receptor beta chains were sequenced from one sample in a study of shared clonotypes between healthy human individuals. In the naive CD8 group, cells lacked CD45RO and were positively selected for CCR7, so terminally differentiated effector memory CD45RA+ cells were left out. TCRdb's table, derived via immunoSEQ multiplex PCR, lists solely in-frame clones and lacks some. Of about 2 million clones in the sample, over 85% were seen once. The material sequenced was naive CD8+ T cells sorted from blood. The source is a man in his late teens or twenties in good health.

This chain joins TRBV7-9 and TRBJ1-2; 10 bases align to TRBD1. V lost 3 bases to trimming and J lost 6 bases; unmatched junction nucleotides: 4. The CDR3 covers 14 residues. Germline V lookup: CDR1 SEHNR, CDR2 FQNEAQ (reference sequence). CDR3 sequence reads: CASSLFGTGDGYTF. Here the CDR3 DNA reads TGTGCCAGCAGCTTGTTCGGGACAGGGGATGGCTACACCTTC.

The gene calls are TRBV5-8 and TRBJ1-2; 10 bases align to TRBD1. This CDR3 contains 14 residues. With 4 bases clipped from V and 8 bases from J, the junction kept 8 bases outside the gene matches. From germline, CDR1 is SGHTS and CDR2 YDEGEE. The CDR3, as DNA: TGTGCCAGCAGCGCGGGACAGGGGATAGGCGGCTACACCTTC. Translated: CASSAGQGIGGYTF.

Note on this clone: Other DNA sequences in this specimen translate into the identical CDR3. The rearrangement uses TRBV2 and TRBJ2-7, with D hard to call. Trimming took 3 bases from V and 1 from J, leaving 7 bases between them. This CDR3 has 13 amino acids. Germline assignment: CDR1 SNHLY and CDR2 FYNNEI. CDR3 in DNA: TGTGCCAGCAGTGATGGGCAGTCCTACGAGCAGTACTTC. Protein sequence: CASSDGQSYEQYF.

The chain joins TRBV6-6 to TRBJ2-5; possible D gene TRBD1, 5 bases. Germline CDR1 MNHNY, CDR2 SVGAGI (reference sequence). This CDR3 is 15 amino acids long. V was trimmed by 0 bases and J by 5 bases, leaving 13 bases between them. The CDR3 loop reads CASSYSQGLWETQYF. CDR3 nucleotide sequence: TGTGCCAGCAGTTACTCGCAGGGTCTCTGGGAGACCCAGTACTTC.

This chain links TRBV9 with TRBJ2-5; D is perhaps TRBD1 or TRBD2 (5 bases each). The CDR3 loop spans 14 amino acids. Trimming left V 0 bases short and J 7 bases short, with 13 bases between. CDR1 and CDR2 (germline): SGDLS, YYNGEE. In DNA, the CDR3 is TGTGCCAGCAGCGTAGATGGGGCCGAGGGGACCCAGTACTTC. This gives the protein CASSVDGAEGTQYF.

The V gene is TRBV4-3, the J gene TRBJ2-1; D gene uncertain. The CDR3 covers 17 residues. Germline V gene sequence: CDR1 LGHNA, CDR2 YSLEER. Between the trimmed V and J ends, which lost 1 base and 1 base, there was a span of 14 bases. The CDR3 nucleotides read TGCGCCAGCAGCCAAGGGGAAGGTTCTGGGTCCTACAATGAGCAGTTCTTC. Protein sequence: CASSQGEGSGSYNEQFF.

The DNA for the CDR3 is TGTGCCAGCAGTTACTCCGGACAGGTAATAGTACACGAGCAGTACTTC. Translating gives CASSYSGQVIVHEQYF. The chain recombines TRBV6-5 with TRBJ2-7; TRBD1 matches 7 bases. This CDR3 comprises 16 residues. The trim removed 0 bases at V and 5 bases at J, leaving 10 bases unmatched. Germline lookup yields CDR1 MNHEY and CDR2 SVGAGI.

CDR3 in DNA: TGTGCCAGCAGTTACCTCGAGACTAGCGGTGCCTACGAGCAGTACTTC. This gives the protein CASSYLETSGAYEQYF. The chain combines TRBV6-5 with TRBJ2-7; 9 positions match TRBD2. CDR3 length equals 16 residues. Losses at the gene ends were 2 bases for V and 2 bases for J; bases not matched to a gene: 7. The V gene's germline CDR1 is MNHEY and CDR2 SVGAGI.

This sequence joins TRBV27 and TRBJ2-1; D tentatively fits TRBD1 or TRBD2 (5 bases each). Per germline, CDR1 MNHEY and CDR2 SMNVEV (reference sequence). The CDR3 extends over 12 amino acids. V lost 7 bases to trimming and J lost 10 bases, with 14 bases between them. CDR3 sequence (DNA): TGTGCCAGCACCGGACCGGGACCCGAGCAGTTCTTC. The encoded protein is CASTGPGPEQFF.

The chain combines TRBV6-1 with TRBJ1-3; D is ambiguous. The germline V gene encodes CDR1 MNHNS and CDR2 SASEGT. The CDR3 consists of 14 residues. V shed 3 bases and J shed 6 bases, with 12 bases lying between them. In DNA form, the CDR3 reads TGTGCCAGCAGTGATCCCGCTCTGGAAAACACCATATATTTT. Its translation is CASSDPALENTIYF.

The gene calls are TRBV28 and TRBJ2-7; D not certain. The CDR3 totals 14 residues. Trimming shortened V by 2 bases and J by 1 base, and 9 bases separated the two germline ends. The germline V gene has CDR1 MDHEN and CDR2 SYDVKM. CDR3 amino acids: CASSLSRKSYEQYF. The CDR3 nucleotides are TGTGCCAGCAGTTTAAGCAGGAAATCCTACGAGCAGTACTTC.

This clone was seen just once. The rearrangement joins TRBV7-6 to TRBJ1-4; D is perhaps TRBD1 (5 bases). Trimming took off 1 base at V and 7 bases at J, with 13 bases between the two ends. The CDR3 is 15 amino acids. Germline loops: CDR1 SGHVS, CDR2 FNYEAQ. CDR3 in amino acids: CASSLDGTLSEKLFF. CDR3 nucleotide sequence: TGTGCCAGCAGCTTAGACGGGACCCTTTCTGAAAAACTGTTTTTT.

This chain connects TRBV4-3 to TRBJ2-5, with 7 nucleotides matching TRBD1. This CDR3 comprises 15 residues. The J segment lost 0 bases and the V segment lost 0 bases, leaving 1 base of the junction unmatched. CDR1 LGHNA and CDR2 YSLEER come from the germline V gene. The CDR3 region is CASSQEDRYQETQYF. The CDR3 nucleotides read TGCGCCAGCAGCCAAGAGGACAGGTACCAAGAGACCCAGTACTTC.

The V and J genes are TRBV29-1 and TRBJ2-5, with unresolved D. The J call may not be correct, given that the DNA end is closer to TRBJ2-7. This CDR3 spans 13 amino acids. Germline V CDR1 and CDR2: SQVTM, ANQGSEA. In DNA, the CDR3 is TGCAGCGTTCTCCCGGGCATGAATCACGAGCAGTACTTC. This translates into CSVLPGMNHEQYF.

This sequence joins TRBV18 and TRBJ2-7; TRBD2 might be the D (5 bases). The CDR3 contains 14 residues. Germline V CDR1 and CDR2: KGHSH, LQKENI. Deletions cut 3 bases from V and 4 bases from J, with 13 bases between. CDR3 nucleotides: TGTGCCAGCTCACCGCCGGGAATCGCTTACGAGCAGTACTTC. Translation gives CASSPPGIAYEQYF.

This clone appeared once. This chain uses TRBV7-2 with TRBJ1-2, with a weak D call TRBD1 (5 bases). CDR1 and CDR2 from the germline V gene are SGHTA and FQGNSA. The length of the CDR3 is 15 residues. Deletions cut 5 bases from V and 4 bases from J, with 17 bases between. CDR3 residues: CASSPRGSFSYGYTF. The CDR3 bases are TGTGCCAGCAGCCCCCGGGGCAGCTTCTCCTATGGCTACACCTTC.

As concerns this clone: The sample has other DNA sequences that encode this CDR3 too. This sequence joins TRBV19 and TRBJ2-5; 8 bases are a match to TRBD1. Per germline, CDR1 LNHDA and CDR2 SQIVND (reference sequence). CDR3 length: 14 residues. The J segment lost 1 base and the V segment lost 3 bases, leaving 1 base of the junction unmatched. The CDR3 region is CASSITGGQETQYF. The CDR3 region has the DNA TGTGCCAGTAGTATCACAGGGGGCCAAGAGACCCAGTACTTC.

V gene TRBV19 combines with J gene TRBJ2-7; D might be TRBD1 (5 bases). V was cut by 3 bases and J by 5 bases, with 11 bases left in between. Germline V CDR1 and CDR2: LNHDA, SQIVND (reference sequence). The CDR3 totals 13 residues. DNA for the CDR3: TGTGCCAGTAGTATGTTAGGGGCCCACGAGCAGTACTTC. This translates into CASSMLGAHEQYF.

About this clone itself: At the DNA level, this CDR3 is encoded by other sequences in the same sample as well. The chain uses TRBV9 and TRBJ2-2; D unresolved. V lost 3 bases and J 5 bases, leaving 2 bases between the germline ends. Per germline, CDR1 SGDLS and CDR2 YYNGEE. This CDR3 region has 11 residues. CDR3 nucleotide sequence: TGTGCCAGCAGCGATACCGGGGAGCTGTTTTTT. Translated, it gives CASSDTGELFF.

The CDR3 spells CASSLDWRAEEQYF. The CDR3 DNA reads as TGTGCCAGCAGCTTAGATTGGAGGGCAGAAGAGCAGTACTTC. The J gene is TRBJ2-7, the V gene TRBV7-9; D may be TRBD2 (6 bases). V shed 1 base and J shed 7 bases, with 14 bases lying between them. This CDR3 contains 14 residues. Per germline, CDR1 SEHNR and CDR2 FQNEAQ (reference sequence).

As regards this clone: Distinct nucleotide sequences in the sample also encode this CDR3. The chain links TRBV9 to TRBJ2-7, with a weak D call TRBD2 (6 bases). The germline gives CDR1 SGDLS, CDR2 YYNGEE. The V and J ends lost 4 bases and 0 bases respectively, with 14 bases between them. CDR3 length: 15 residues. The CDR3 protein is CASSPTPGDSYEQYF. As DNA, the CDR3 is TGTGCCAGCAGCCCCACGCCGGGGGACTCCTACGAGCAGTACTTC.

The CDR3 region is CASAGTGDGGYTF. CDR3 DNA: TGCGCCAGCGCCGGGACAGGGGACGGAGGCTACACCTTC. The J gene is TRBJ1-2, the V gene TRBV5-1; 10 bases match TRBD1. CDR3 length equals 13 residues. After removal of 7 bases from V and 8 bases from J, the junction contained 8 bases not matched to a gene. Germline values: CDR1 SGHRS, CDR2 YFSETQ.

The chain carries TRBV5-1 and TRBJ1-1; 9 nucleotides match TRBD1. Germline V lookup: CDR1 SGHRS, CDR2 YFSETQ. Trimming removed 4 bases from V and 2 bases from J; junction bases left unmatched: 6. The CDR3 is 15 residues long. CDR3 region: CASSADRGLNTEAFF. Here the CDR3 DNA reads TGCGCCAGCAGCGCGGACAGGGGATTAAACACTGAAGCTTTCTTT.

Comment on this clone: At the DNA level, this CDR3 is encoded by other sequences in the same sample as well. The chain recombines TRBV7-3 with TRBJ2-1; unclear D gene. The CDR3 contains 15 residues. Germline V gene data show CDR1 as SGHTA and CDR2 as FQGTGA. V lost 2 bases to trimming and J lost 0 bases, with 8 bases between them. The CDR3 bases are TGTGCCAGCAGCTTAGACCTGAGCTCCTACAATGAGCAGTTCTTC. Translating gives CASSLDLSSYNEQFF.

The gene calls are TRBV27 and TRBJ2-1; 11 positions match TRBD2. Germline V gene data show CDR1 as MNHEY and CDR2 as SMNVEV (reference sequence). The V and J ends lost 5 bases and 8 bases, in that order; junction bases with no gene match: 8. This CDR3 has 15 residues. CDR3 bases: TGTGCCAGCAGTCCTCTAGCGGGGGGCCCCGATGAGCAGTTCTTC. Translation gives CASSPLAGGPDEQFF.

The rearrangement links TRBV11-2 to TRBJ2-1; no definite D call. The CDR3 runs 12 residues. The V gene's germline CDR1 is SGHAT and CDR2 FQNNGV. Deletions cut 5 bases from V and 7 bases from J, with 9 bases between. CDR3 DNA sequence: TGTGCCAGCAGCACTCTTGGGAATGAGCAGTTCTTC. It specifies CASSTLGNEQFF.

As to this clone: The sample holds other DNA sequences that translate to the same CDR3. The chain carries TRBV19 and TRBJ2-7, with D uncertain. Germline loops: CDR1 LNHDA, CDR2 SQIVND (reference sequence). CDR3 size: 13 residues. Trimming left V 4 bases short and J 2 bases short, with 9 bases between. This CDR3 is CASSSGLAYEQYF. CDR3 bases: TGTGCCAGTAGTAGCGGTCTAGCCTACGAGCAGTACTTC.

Details on this clone: Additional DNA sequences in this sample encode the identical CDR3. The chain is built from TRBV5-1 and TRBJ2-7; no firm D call. Per the germline V gene, CDR1 is SGHRS and CDR2 is YFSETQ. The V and J ends lost 1 base and 4 bases respectively, with 6 bases between them. The CDR3 has 12 amino acids. CDR3 DNA sequence: TGCGCCAGCAGCTTGCTCGGGTACGAGCAGTACTTC. The encoded protein is CASSLLGYEQYF.

The chain recombines TRBV13 with TRBJ2-2; D is perhaps TRBD2 (5 bases). CDR1 is PRHDT and CDR2 is FYEKMQ in the germline V gene (reference sequence). Trimming removed 8 bases at V and 1 base at J, with 11 bases between. The CDR3 runs 14 residues. The CDR3 DNA sequence: TGTGCCAGCTCTGGACTGGGGAACACCGGGGAGCTGTTTTTT. This sequence encodes CASSGLGNTGELFF.

The chain combines TRBV7-8 with TRBJ2-7; D is unclear. The CDR3 contains 15 residues. The germline CDR1 and CDR2 sequences are SGHVS and FQNEAQ. The germline V and J ends were trimmed by 7 bases and 5 bases, with 21 bases remaining between them. CDR3 sequence (DNA): TGTGCCAGCACCTCGCACCTGACCATTCGGGACGAGCAGTACTTC. Its protein product is CASTSHLTIRDEQYF.

The V and J genes are TRBV7-8 and TRBJ2-3, with D possibly matching TRBD1 (7 bases). CDR1 and CDR2 (germline): SGHVS, FQNEAQ. V lost 5 bases and J lost 1, with 16 bases in between. The CDR3 has 16 residues. CDR3: CASSAPGGTGTDTQYF. Written as DNA, the CDR3 is TGTGCCAGCAGCGCCCCAGGGGGGACTGGCACAGATACGCAGTATTTT.